This T cell receptor beta chain was recovered during a study of blood T cell repertoires in COVID-19. Overall study context: Acute and convalescent COVID-19 specimens originated in the United States, Italy and Spain.

Profiling relied on immunoSEQ multiplex PCR, and the TCRdb table lists in-frame clones only, not all of them. The table has some 380,000 clones, over 65% seen once; the top ten hold about 1.2%. In germline, CDR1 is SGHRS, CDR2 YFSETQ. The CDR3 sequence is 13 residues long. V lost 6 bases and J lost 16; bases outside the gene matches: 15. J is TRBJ2-1 and V is TRBV5-1; 8 bases are shared with TRBD2. Sequenced: peripheral blood. This receptor was identified in a human donor with acute or convalescent COVID-19. The donor label of this sample is uncertain. CDR3 protein: CASTPEGTGGQFF. Written as DNA, the CDR3 is TGCGCCAGCACCCCCGAAGGGACGGGGGGGCAATTCTTC.